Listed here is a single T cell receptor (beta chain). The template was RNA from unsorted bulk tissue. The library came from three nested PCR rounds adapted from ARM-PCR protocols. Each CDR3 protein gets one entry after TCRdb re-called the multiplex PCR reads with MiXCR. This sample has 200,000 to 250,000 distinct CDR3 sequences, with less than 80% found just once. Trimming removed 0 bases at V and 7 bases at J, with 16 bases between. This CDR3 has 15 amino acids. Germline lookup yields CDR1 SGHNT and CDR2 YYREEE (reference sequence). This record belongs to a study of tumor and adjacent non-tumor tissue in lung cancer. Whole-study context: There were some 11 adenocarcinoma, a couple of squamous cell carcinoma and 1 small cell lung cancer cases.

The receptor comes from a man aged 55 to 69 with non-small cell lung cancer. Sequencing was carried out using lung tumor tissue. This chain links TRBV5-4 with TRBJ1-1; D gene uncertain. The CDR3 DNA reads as TGTGCCAGCAGCTTGGAATCGGGTATCCGGTATGAAGCTTTCTTT. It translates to CASSLESGIRYEAFF.